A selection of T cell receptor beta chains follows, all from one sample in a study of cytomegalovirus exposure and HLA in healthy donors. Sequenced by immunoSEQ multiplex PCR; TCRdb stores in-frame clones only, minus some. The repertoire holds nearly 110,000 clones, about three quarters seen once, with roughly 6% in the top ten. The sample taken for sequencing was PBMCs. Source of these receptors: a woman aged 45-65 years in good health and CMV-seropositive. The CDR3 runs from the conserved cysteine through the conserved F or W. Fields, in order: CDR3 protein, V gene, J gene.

CASSSGGVGLAGYNEQFF	TRBV5-6	TRBJ2-1
CASSTPPGYGHAAEAFF	TRBV19	TRBJ1-1
CASSQGGRGLTGEQFF	TRBV4-1	TRBJ2-1
CASSQDRATNEKLFF	TRBV4-1	TRBJ1-4
CASSVLAGGRNEQFF	TRBV2	TRBJ2-1
CASSETGVQGGGKLFF	TRBV2	TRBJ1-4
CASSLENRGDSPLHF	TRBV7-2	TRBJ1-6
CASRWGEGDYEQYF	TRBV6-6	TRBJ2-7
CASSDRRGMSTDTQYF	TRBV6-4	TRBJ2-3
CASSLGPWASNQPQHF	TRBV28	TRBJ1-5
CASVSGIYNEQFF	TRBV27	TRBJ2-1
CASGGAYGQPQHF	TRBV28	TRBJ1-5
CASRLGQGGNQPQHF	TRBV2	TRBJ1-5
CASSSPQGGKVDSPLHF	TRBV7-2	TRBJ1-6
CASKGQGGSPLHF	TRBV2	TRBJ1-6
CASSVDPLISNYGYTF	TRBV9	TRBJ1-2
CASSPLGGAGNQPQHF	TRBV7-8	TRBJ1-5
CASSRSTGNEKLFF	TRBV7-9	TRBJ1-4